This paragraph reports one T cell receptor (beta chain). Ages ranged from about 18 to 89 years, with residence in more than 20 US areas. Cohorts were assigned according to the clinical history that participants reported. During the 2 weeks before they entered the study, exposed participants had met someone with a PCR-confirmed or clinician-diagnosed COVID-19 case. These data are taken from a study of blood T cell repertoires in COVID-19. About the study: Whether acute or convalescent, the COVID-19 samples came from the United States, Italy and Spain.

The repertoire was sequenced with immunoSEQ multiplex PCR; TCRdb's copy has only in-frame clones and lacks some. Of nearly 250,000 clones in the sample, just under 90% were seen once. Sequenced sample: PBMCs or T cells enriched from blood (not recorded which). The receptor's source is a man between 50 and 59 years old who had been exposed to COVID-19.

CDR3 nucleotide sequence: TGCGCCAGCAGCCTTGGGACAGGGGCCATGAACACTGAAGCTTTCTTT. Protein: CASSLGTGAMNTEAFF. The chain has TRBV5-1 and TRBJ1-1, with 10 bases aligning to TRBD1. Losses at the gene ends were 4 bases for V and 0 bases for J; bases not matched to a gene: 6. Germline CDR1 and CDR2: SGHRS and YFSETQ. The CDR3 spans 16 residues.